This is a list of T cell receptor beta chains from one sample in a study of identical twins. In TCRdb, the 5' RACE reads were re-called with MiXCR into one record per CDR3 protein. Altogether hundreds of thousands of distinct CDR3 sequences are present, approximately 13% being singletons, with the ten largest covering about 1.5%. The sample also formed part of further work on yellow fever vaccine responses in identical twins.

Source material: PBMCs. The receptors were sampled from a woman aged 18-29 years in good health. Both conserved end residues are part of each CDR3. D genes are given only for firm matches. Only part of the rows carry a size: once, few, many, or a class if the clone is expanded.

V gene	D gene	clone size	J gene	CDR3 protein	CDR3 DNA
TRBV28	TRBD1	few	TRBJ1-5	CASSFVLLRGQGYPGAPQHF	TGTGCCAGCAGTTTTGTGCTCCTTCGGGGACAGGGGTACCCGGGGGCGCCCCAGCATTTT
TRBV20-1	TRBD1	few	TRBJ1-2	CSALRDRGHGYTF	TGCAGTGCCCTTCGGGACAGGGGTCATGGCTACACCTTC
TRBV7-9	TRBD1	few	TRBJ1-1	CASSPQNRGEGNTEAFF	TGTGCCAGCAGTCCCCAAAACAGGGGTGAGGGGAACACTGAAGCTTTCTTT
TRBV4-2	TRBD1	NA	TRBJ2-7	CASSQGQGTLYEQYF	TGTGCCAGCAGCCAGGGACAGGGAACTCTCTACGAGCAGTACTTC
TRBV5-1	TRBD1	NA	TRBJ2-1	CASSLRGQGRGEQFF	TGCGCCAGCAGCTTGCGGGGACAGGGAAGGGGTGAGCAGTTCTTC
TRBV27	NA	many	TRBJ1-6	CASSLSFLATGSGSPLHF	TGTGCCAGCAGTTTATCGTTTCTGGCGACAGGTTCGGGGTCACCCCTCCACTTT
TRBV25-1	TRBD2	few	TRBJ2-5	CASSPLAGGLETQYF	TGTGCCAGCAGTCCACTAGCGGGGGGGCTGGAGACCCAGTACTTC
TRBV20-1	NA	many	TRBJ2-1	CSATSPGLTKPTGIYNEQFF	TGCAGTGCTACTTCCCCGGGACTCACCAAGCCTACAGGAATATACAATGAGCAGTTCTTC
TRBV28	TRBD2	many	TRBJ2-3	CASSRTSGRLDTQYF	TGTGCCAGCAGCAGGACTAGCGGGAGGTTAGATACGCAGTATTTT
TRBV7-6	NA	NA	TRBJ2-3	CASSLAIGRSPLADTQYF	TGTGCCAGCAGCTTAGCGATAGGCAGGAGCCCTCTAGCCGATACGCAGTATTTT
TRBV7-9	NA	few	TRBJ2-7	CASSSRTSISYEQYF	TGTGCCAGCAGCTCAAGGACAAGTATCTCCTACGAGCAGTACTTC
TRBV12-3/TRBV12-4	TRBD2	NA	TRBJ2-3	CASILAGVTDTQYF	TGTGCCAGCATACTAGCGGGGGTAACAGATACGCAGTATTTT
TRBV2	NA	NA	TRBJ2-5	CASRAGPTQGTQYF	TGTGCCAGCAGGGCAGGGCCCACGCAGGGGACCCAGTACTTC
TRBV3-1	TRBD2	few	TRBJ2-1	CASSQGLAGTNEQFF	TGTGCCAGCAGCCAAGGACTAGCGGGAACCAATGAGCAGTTCTTC
TRBV12-3/TRBV12-4	TRBD1	NA	TRBJ1-3	CASSLDRVAGNTIYF	TGTGCCAGCAGTTTGGACAGGGTAGCTGGAAACACCATATATTTT
TRBV28	NA	few	TRBJ2-2	CASSFFRGGGELFF	TGTGCCAGCAGTTTCTTCCGGGGCGGCGGGGAGCTGTTTTTT
TRBV28	NA	NA	TRBJ1-5	CASSFRGSGQPQHF	TGTGCCAGCAGTTTCAGAGGGTCGGGTCAGCCCCAGCATTTT
TRBV15	TRBD1	NA	TRBJ1-5	CATSIEQGAHQPQHF	TGTGCCACCAGCATAGAACAGGGGGCGCATCAGCCCCAGCATTTT
TRBV20-1	NA	NA	TRBJ1-3	CSARLASGNTIYF	TGCAGTGCTAGATTGGCTTCTGGAAACACCATATATTTT
TRBV4-1	NA	many	TRBJ2-5	CASSQGASQETQYF	TGCGCCAGCAGCCAAGGGGCGAGCCAAGAGACCCAGTACTTC
TRBV4-1	TRBD2	few	TRBJ2-2	CASSQLAGGPSQTGELFF	TGCGCCAGCAGCCAACTAGCGGGAGGGCCCAGTCAAACCGGGGAGCTGTTTTTT
TRBV7-9	TRBD2	few	TRBJ2-1	CASSFLAGDLLEQFF	TGTGCCAGCAGCTTTCTAGCGGGAGATCTTCTTGAGCAGTTCTTC
TRBV5-1	TRBD1	few	TRBJ1-6	CASSRTGTGGSNSPLHF	TGCGCCAGCAGCAGGACCGGGACAGGGGGGAGTAATTCACCCCTCCACTTT
TRBV20-1	NA	few	TRBJ2-2	CSARDGPPQFTGELFF	TGCAGTGCTAGAGATGGGCCCCCACAGTTCACCGGGGAGCTGTTTTTT
TRBV20-1	NA	few	TRBJ2-2	CSASWRLNTGELFF	TGCAGTGCTAGCTGGCGGCTCAACACCGGGGAGCTGTTTTTT
TRBV3-1	NA	NA	TRBJ1-4	CASSHGQKLFF	TGTGCCAGCAGCCATGGACAGAAACTGTTTTTT
TRBV27	TRBD1	NA	TRBJ2-7	CASSFDRGHEQYF	TGTGCCAGCAGTTTCGACAGGGGCCACGAGCAGTACTTC
TRBV28	TRBD2	many	TRBJ2-1	CASSLAGGTDNEQFF	TGTGCCAGCAGTCTAGCGGGGGGAACAGACAATGAGCAGTTCTTC
TRBV5-1	NA	many	TRBJ2-2	CASSLAGEGTGELFF	TGTGCCAGCAGCTTAGCAGGAGAGGGAACCGGGGAGCTGTTTTTT
TRBV7-9	TRBD1	NA	TRBJ2-7	CASSVGTAPLYEQYF	TGTGCCAGCAGCGTCGGGACAGCGCCTCTTTACGAGCAGTACTTC
TRBV28	TRBD1	few	TRBJ2-7	CASSKPRGPYEQYF	TGTGCCAGCAGTAAACCCAGGGGGCCCTACGAGCAGTACTTC
TRBV7-2	NA	few	TRBJ2-1	CASSLSGSVSYNEQFF	TGTGCCAGCAGCCTTAGCGGCTCAGTCTCCTACAATGAGCAGTTCTTC
TRBV12-3/TRBV12-4	NA	few	TRBJ1-1	CASSLNGDLNTEAFF	TGTGCCAGCAGTTTAAATGGGGACTTGAACACTGAAGCTTTCTTT
TRBV9	NA	few	TRBJ2-3	CASSAQSTSTDTQYF	TGTGCCAGCAGCGCACAATCTACGAGCACAGATACGCAGTATTTT
TRBV5-1	NA	few	TRBJ2-2	CASSGGISSGELFF	TGCGCCAGCAGCGGCGGGATAAGCTCCGGGGAGCTGTTTTTT
TRBV7-7	TRBD2	few	TRBJ2-1	CASSPGGALEQFF	TGTGCCAGCAGCCCCGGGGGGGCCCTTGAGCAGTTCTTC
TRBV20-1	NA	many	TRBJ2-2	CSARPELGELFF	TGCAGTGCTAGGCCGGAACTCGGGGAGCTGTTTTTT
TRBV11-1	TRBD2	NA	TRBJ2-3	CARILRPRPGLCTDTQYF	TGTGCCAGAATCCTTAGACCGCGGCCGGGACTATGCACAGATACGCAGTATTTT
TRBV10-3	TRBD1	NA	TRBJ1-2	CAISGKGTGYGYTF	TGTGCCATCAGTGGTAAAGGGACAGGGTACGGCTACACCTTC
TRBV28	NA	NA	TRBJ1-5	CALGGPQPQHF	TGTGCCCTAGGGGGACCTCAGCCCCAGCATTTT
TRBV6-5	TRBD2	few	TRBJ2-3	CASSYSSSGRAVTDTQYF	TGTGCCAGCAGTTACTCATCTAGCGGGAGGGCCGTGACAGATACGCAGTATTTT
TRBV7-2	TRBD1	few	TRBJ2-4	CASSPRGGGQGIFQYF	TGTGCCAGCAGCCCTAGGGGTGGAGGACAGGGGATTTTTCAGTACTTC
TRBV6-2/TRBV6-3	NA	NA	TRBJ2-6	CASSSGASGANVLTF	TGTGCCAGCAGTTCCGGGGCCTCTGGGGCCAACGTCCTGACTTTC
TRBV5-1	NA	NA	TRBJ2-2	CASSSGSAQVGTGELFF	TGCGCCAGCAGCTCTGGTTCTGCCCAGGTTGGCACCGGGGAGCTGTTTTTT
TRBV23-1	TRBD1	NA	TRBJ1-5	CASSLDRGPEHQPQHF	TGCGCCAGCAGTCTGGACAGGGGGCCGGAGCATCAGCCCCAGCATTTT
TRBV12-3/TRBV12-4	NA	NA	TRBJ2-3	CASSLGGRITDTQYF	TGTGCCAGCAGTTTAGGAGGACGAATCACAGATACGCAGTATTTT
TRBV10-3	NA	NA	TRBJ1-3	CAISGGLTPGNTIYF	TGTGCCATCAGTGGGGGCCTAACCCCGGGAAACACCATATATTTT
TRBV6-5	NA	few	TRBJ1-2	CASSYERTTNYGYTF	TGTGCCAGCAGTTATGAGAGGACCACTAACTATGGCTACACCTTC
TRBV5-1	TRBD2	few	TRBJ2-7	CASSTTSGGSYEQYF	TGCGCCAGCAGCACGACTAGCGGGGGATCCTACGAGCAGTACTTC
TRBV29-1	TRBD1	many	TRBJ1-2	CSVIGQANYGYTF	TGCAGCGTTATAGGACAGGCTAACTATGGCTACACCTTC
TRBV5-1	NA	many	TRBJ1-2	CASSSRGEGYTF	TGCGCCAGCAGCTCCAGGGGAGAGGGCTACACCTTC
TRBV12-3/TRBV12-4	TRBD2	many	TRBJ2-3	CASSLSAGDSTDTQYF	TGTGCCAGCAGTTTAAGCGCGGGGGATAGCACAGATACGCAGTATTTT
TRBV3-1	NA	NA	TRBJ2-7	CASSLQESSSYEQYF	TGTGCCAGCAGCCTCCAGGAGTCAAGCTCCTACGAGCAGTACTTC
TRBV5-1	NA	NA	TRBJ1-2	CASSLWSLGPGYTF	TGCGCCAGCAGCTTGTGGTCTCTTGGCCCTGGCTACACCTTC
TRBV6-2/TRBV6-3	TRBD1	many	TRBJ2-1	CASSYRRTGGLYNEQFF	TGTGCCAGCAGCTATAGGCGGACAGGGGGCCTGTACAATGAGCAGTTCTTC
TRBV3-1	NA	NA	TRBJ1-3	CASSPRVNSGNTIYF	TGTGCCAGCAGCCCCCGGGTCAACTCTGGAAACACCATATATTTT
TRBV28	NA	NA	TRBJ2-7	CASSNTLEGYYEQYF	TGTGCCAGCAGCAACACCCTAGAGGGTTACTACGAGCAGTACTTC
TRBV2	NA	NA	TRBJ2-7	CATQGRGELGEQYF	TGTGCCACCCAAGGAAGGGGCGAATTAGGCGAGCAGTACTTC
TRBV3-1	NA	few	TRBJ1-1	CASSQAQRNTEAFF	TGTGCCAGCAGCCAAGCTCAGAGGAACACTGAAGCTTTCTTT
TRBV6-1	NA	few	TRBJ2-3	CASSEIREWGAIGTDTQYF	TGTGCCAGCAGTGAAATACGAGAGTGGGGAGCTATAGGCACAGATACGCAGTATTTT